This T cell receptor (beta chain) was recovered during a study of cytomegalovirus exposure and HLA in healthy donors. General observations from the study: Researchers counted 180 or so TCR beta chains as cytomegalovirus-associated.

Germline values: CDR1 WNHNN, CDR2 SYGVQD (reference sequence). This CDR3 is built from 12 residues. Trimming left V 6 bases short and J 6 bases short, with 12 bases between. This clone has only a few counts. The antigen is undetermined. Repertoires were generated with immunoSEQ multiplex PCR, while TCRdb's copy carries only in-frame clones and drops some. The table records about 98,000 clones, around 96% of them present only once. The genes are TRBV10-1 and TRBJ2-7, with D perhaps TRBD2 (5 bases). This TCR derives from a woman aged 18-29 years in good health and CMV-seronegative. Material for sequencing was PBMCs. The CDR3 DNA sequence: TGCGCCAGCAGCGGACTGGGTGGCGAGCAGTACTTC. Translating gives CASSGLGGEQYF.